This T cell receptor (beta chain) was observed in a study of regulatory T cells in long-lasting Graves disease. Arm-PCR of CDR3 regions and iRepertoire HTBI primers were the basis on which TCR beta libraries were built. TCRdb reprocessed the multiplex PCR reads with MiXCR, giving one entry per CDR3 protein. The sample has around 450,000 distinct CDR3 sequences, about 15% seen once. This clonotype was detected once. The time point denotes: newly diagnosed GD, antithyroid drugs for less than 3 months. From PBMCs, RNA was extracted and then used to make the TCR library. These data were also reused for a study on T cells in Graves' hyperthyroidism and ophthalmopathy.

The sequenced sample was peripheral blood mononuclear cells (PBMCs), obtained at new diagnosis, from a patient treated with antithyroid drugs. The sequence derives from a woman aged 40 to 50 with Graves disease.

CDR3 nucleotide sequence: TGTGCCACCAGTGATCAAGGGGCCCCCTCCTACAATGAGCAGTTCTTC. Protein: CATSDQGAPSYNEQFF. This chain joins TRBV24-1 and TRBJ2-1; D possibly corresponds to TRBD1 (5 bases). The length of the CDR3 is 16 residues. From germline, CDR1 is KGHDR and CDR2 SFDVKD. The germline V and J ends were trimmed by 3 bases and 0 bases, with 11 bases remaining between them.